The sequence of this T cell receptor (beta chain) was determined in a study of blood T cell repertoires in COVID-19. Study information: From T cells, B-cell-depleted T cells, or PBMCs came the material, which was cDNA or gDNA.

Authors' analysis steps: How many nucleated cells were present was estimated from reference gene primer amplification. Generated by immunoSEQ multiplex PCR, the TCRdb table keeps only in-frame clones and is missing some. Clonal size and the V and J genes are those of that table, whereas D and trimming came from the DNA. The sample lists about 120,000 clones; 65% to 85% were seen once. The CDR3 has 14 residues. Trimming took 0 bases from V and 3 from J, leaving 10 bases between them. Per germline, CDR1 SGHRS and CDR2 YFSETQ. The clonotype comes from a woman in her sixties or seventies with acute or convalescent COVID-19. The gene calls are TRBV5-1 and TRBJ2-7, with a possible D match to TRBD2 (5 bases). Source material: peripheral blood. The CDR3 here is CASSLAGSDYEQYF. CDR3 nucleotide sequence: TGCGCCAGCAGCTTGGCGGGATCCGACTACGAGCAGTACTTC.